These T cell receptor beta chains were read from a single sample in a study of CD8 T cells in ankylosing spondylitis. TCRdb re-derived calls from the 5' RACE reads in MiXCR, one entry per CDR3 protein. The sample holds some 120,000 distinct CDR3 sequences; around 7% are singletons and the top ten take 10% to 15%. The sample consisted of blood, either unsorted or a sorted T cell fraction (not recorded which). These receptors originate from a male donor with ankylosing spondylitis or in good health (not recorded which). Both conserved end residues are part of each CDR3. Each record gives: CDR3 protein, CDR3 DNA, J gene, D gene, clone size, V gene. D genes are given only for firm matches. Size is omitted from some rows. Given values are once, few, many or a class for expanded clones.

cdr3_aa: CASSLRDSYNSPLHF
cdr3_nt: TGTGCCAGCAGCTTACGGGACTCCTATAATTCACCCCTCCACTTT
j_call: TRBJ1-6
d_call: .
clone_size: many
v_call: TRBV7-9

cdr3_aa: CASSPGLGPNNEQFF
cdr3_nt: TGCGCCAGCAGCCCCGGTCTCGGGCCGAACAATGAGCAGTTCTTC
j_call: TRBJ2-1
d_call: .
clone_size: few
v_call: TRBV5-1

cdr3_aa: CASSLVQVTEAFF
cdr3_nt: TGTGCCAGCAGTTTAGTGCAGGTCACTGAAGCTTTCTTT
j_call: TRBJ1-1
d_call: .
clone_size: many
v_call: TRBV28

cdr3_aa: CASSSLRGAQNTEAFF
cdr3_nt: TGTGCCAGCAGCTCCCTCCGGGGGGCGCAGAACACTGAAGCTTTCTTT
j_call: TRBJ1-1
d_call: .
clone_size: many
v_call: TRBV7-2

cdr3_aa: CAISESPGEGQPQHF
cdr3_nt: TGTGCCATCAGTGAGTCCCCGGGGGAGGGCCAGCCCCAGCATTTT
j_call: TRBJ1-5
d_call: .
clone_size: .
v_call: TRBV10-3

cdr3_aa: CASSLGTSGAKNIQYF
cdr3_nt: TGCGCCAGCAGCCTGGGGACTAGCGGAGCCAAAAACATTCAGTACTTC
j_call: TRBJ2-4
d_call: TRBD2
clone_size: many
v_call: TRBV5-1

cdr3_aa: CASSKQSSTNEKLFF
cdr3_nt: TGTGCCAGCAGCAAACAGTCATCAACTAATGAAAAACTGTTTTTT
j_call: TRBJ1-4
d_call: .
clone_size: many
v_call: TRBV5-4

cdr3_aa: CASSSPGRQPQHF
cdr3_nt: TGTGCCAGCAGTTCCCCGGGGAGACAGCCCCAGCATTTT
j_call: TRBJ1-5
d_call: .
clone_size: many
v_call: TRBV6-2/TRBV6-3

cdr3_aa: CASSWLQTSTPETQYF
cdr3_nt: TGCGCCAGCAGCTGGCTTCAGACATCCACCCCAGAGACCCAGTACTTC
j_call: TRBJ2-5
d_call: .
clone_size: many
v_call: TRBV5-1

cdr3_aa: CASSGDTQYF
cdr3_nt: TGTGCCAGCAGCGGAGATACGCAGTATTTT
j_call: TRBJ2-3
d_call: .
clone_size: many
v_call: TRBV14

cdr3_aa: CASSSQGGTEAFF
cdr3_nt: TGCGCCAGCAGCTCCCAGGGGGGGACTGAAGCTTTCTTT
j_call: TRBJ1-1
d_call: TRBD1
clone_size: many
v_call: TRBV5-1

cdr3_aa: CASSPGQGHETQYF
cdr3_nt: TGCGCCAGCAGCCCTGGACAGGGACACGAGACCCAGTACTTC
j_call: TRBJ2-5
d_call: TRBD1
clone_size: many
v_call: TRBV5-1

cdr3_aa: CATSREGSGDEQFF
cdr3_nt: TGTGCCACCAGCAGAGAAGGGTCGGGAGATGAGCAGTTCTTC
j_call: TRBJ2-1
d_call: .
clone_size: many
v_call: TRBV15

cdr3_aa: CASSEVVTEETQYF
cdr3_nt: TGTGCCAGCAGTGAAGTGGTGACAGAAGAGACCCAGTACTTC
j_call: TRBJ2-5
d_call: .
clone_size: .
v_call: TRBV2

cdr3_aa: CASSAGLDPSGELFF
cdr3_nt: TGCGCCAGCAGCGCGGGACTAGATCCCTCGGGGGAGCTGTTTTTT
j_call: TRBJ2-2
d_call: TRBD2
clone_size: few
v_call: TRBV5-1

cdr3_aa: CATSDAHGTSGTDTQYF
cdr3_nt: TGTGCCACCAGTGATGCACACGGGACTAGCGGGACAGATACGCAGTATTTT
j_call: TRBJ2-3
d_call: TRBD2
clone_size: many
v_call: TRBV24-1

cdr3_aa: CSARNPRKGMNTEAFF
cdr3_nt: TGCAGTGCTAGAAATCCCCGAAAGGGTATGAACACTGAAGCTTTCTTT
j_call: TRBJ1-1
d_call: .
clone_size: many
v_call: TRBV20-1

cdr3_aa: CASRTTSGYEQYF
cdr3_nt: TGTGCCAGCAGGACGACTAGCGGATACGAGCAGTACTTC
j_call: TRBJ2-7
d_call: TRBD2
clone_size: many
v_call: TRBV12-3/TRBV12-4

cdr3_aa: CASSFGDYGYTF
cdr3_nt: TGTGCCAGCAGCTTTGGGGACTATGGCTACACCTTC
j_call: TRBJ1-2
d_call: .
clone_size: .
v_call: TRBV5-6

cdr3_aa: CCAIGTSGGVTDTQYF
cdr3_nt: TGCTGTGCTATCGGGACTAGCGGGGGGGTAACAGATACGCAGTATTTT
j_call: TRBJ2-3
d_call: TRBD2
clone_size: few
v_call: TRBV20-1

cdr3_aa: CASSATGQGHSPLHF
cdr3_nt: TGTGCCAGCAGCGCCACGGGACAGGGTCATTCACCCCTCCACTTT
j_call: TRBJ1-6
d_call: TRBD1
clone_size: many
v_call: TRBV7-2

cdr3_aa: CASSQDTDTEAFF
cdr3_nt: TGTGCCAGCAGCCAAGATACCGACACTGAAGCTTTCTTT
j_call: TRBJ1-1
d_call: .
clone_size: many
v_call: TRBV3-1

cdr3_aa: CSVSTQRSDQPQHF
cdr3_nt: TGCAGTGTTTCAACCCAACGATCCGATCAGCCCCAGCATTTT
j_call: TRBJ1-5
d_call: .
clone_size: many
v_call: TRBV20-1

cdr3_aa: CSVEVVLAQKRTSGVDTQYF
cdr3_nt: TGCAGCGTTGAAGTCGTTTTGGCCCAAAAGAGGACTAGCGGGGTAGATACGCAGTATTTT
j_call: TRBJ2-3
d_call: TRBD2
clone_size: many
v_call: TRBV29-1

cdr3_aa: CSARAGGATDTQYF
cdr3_nt: TGCAGTGCTAGAGCGGGGGGGGCCACAGATACGCAGTATTTT
j_call: TRBJ2-3
d_call: TRBD2
clone_size: many
v_call: TRBV20-1

cdr3_aa: CATSRESGGEQFF
cdr3_nt: TGTGCCACCAGCAGAGAGTCCGGTGGTGAGCAGTTCTTC
j_call: TRBJ2-1
d_call: .
clone_size: many
v_call: TRBV15

cdr3_aa: CASSSGTGRASPLHF
cdr3_nt: TGTGCCAGCAGCTCTGGGACAGGGAGAGCATCACCCCTCCACTTT
j_call: TRBJ1-6
d_call: TRBD1
clone_size: few
v_call: TRBV5-5

cdr3_aa: CSAPRQGRQETQYF
cdr3_nt: TGCAGTGCGCCTAGACAGGGGAGACAAGAGACCCAGTACTTC
j_call: TRBJ2-5
d_call: TRBD1
clone_size: many
v_call: TRBV20-1

cdr3_aa: CASSPDRESGSRGYTF
cdr3_nt: TGTGCCAGCAGCCCGGACAGGGAAAGTGGGTCGCGGGGCTACACCTTC
j_call: TRBJ1-2
d_call: TRBD1
clone_size: many
v_call: TRBV27

cdr3_aa: CCARDVTGGASTEAFF
cdr3_nt: TGCTGTGCTAGAGACGTTACAGGGGGCGCGTCCACTGAAGCTTTCTTT
j_call: TRBJ1-1
d_call: TRBD1
clone_size: few
v_call: TRBV20-1

cdr3_aa: CSATGTDTHEQYF
cdr3_nt: TGCAGCGCTACAGGGACGGATACCCACGAGCAGTACTTC
j_call: TRBJ2-7
d_call: .
clone_size: many
v_call: TRBV29-1

cdr3_aa: CASSVARTSGAGTDTQYF
cdr3_nt: TGCGCCAGCAGCGTGGCTCGGACTAGCGGTGCCGGCACAGATACGCAGTATTTT
j_call: TRBJ2-3
d_call: TRBD2
clone_size: many
v_call: TRBV5-1

cdr3_aa: CASSLEASGSPQYF
cdr3_nt: TGTGCCAGCAGCTTAGAGGCTAGCGGCTCTCCCCAGTACTTC
j_call: TRBJ2-5
d_call: TRBD2
clone_size: few
v_call: TRBV7-3

cdr3_aa: CASSLGGARPEEQYF
cdr3_nt: TGCGCCAGCAGCTTGGGTGGAGCGCGCCCAGAAGAACAGTACTTC
j_call: TRBJ2-7
d_call: .
clone_size: many
v_call: TRBV5-1

cdr3_aa: CASSSEGQSTDTQYF
cdr3_nt: TGCGCCAGCAGTTCGGAAGGGCAGTCCACAGATACGCAGTATTTT
j_call: TRBJ2-3
d_call: .
clone_size: many
v_call: TRBV5-1

cdr3_aa: CSAGDRVSYEQYF
cdr3_nt: TGCAGTGCAGGGGACAGGGTCTCCTACGAGCAGTACTTC
j_call: TRBJ2-7
d_call: TRBD1
clone_size: many
v_call: TRBV20-1

cdr3_aa: CSSNSGDTLDTQYF
cdr3_nt: TGCAGCTCAAATAGCGGAGACACACTGGATACGCAGTATTTT
j_call: TRBJ2-3
d_call: .
clone_size: many
v_call: TRBV29-1

cdr3_aa: CASSPPRTSGFSYEQYF
cdr3_nt: TGTGCCAGCTCACCACCAAGGACTAGCGGGTTCTCCTACGAGCAGTACTTC
j_call: TRBJ2-7
d_call: TRBD2
clone_size: many
v_call: TRBV18

cdr3_aa: CSALGTGSSYEQYF
cdr3_nt: TGCAGTGCGCTCGGGACAGGGTCTTCCTACGAGCAGTACTTC
j_call: TRBJ2-7
d_call: TRBD1
clone_size: many
v_call: TRBV20-1

cdr3_aa: CSALTDRYYGYTF
cdr3_nt: TGCAGTGCTTTGACAGATAGGTACTATGGCTACACCTTC
j_call: TRBJ1-2
d_call: .
clone_size: many
v_call: TRBV20-1

cdr3_aa: CSAVKGSLGEQYF
cdr3_nt: TGCAGTGCTGTTAAAGGGAGCCTTGGCGAGCAGTACTTC
j_call: TRBJ2-7
d_call: .
clone_size: many
v_call: TRBV20-1